This entry features one T cell receptor (beta chain) sequence. Antigen: not known. Unmatched junction bases numbered 9, after V lost 4 bases and J lost 2 bases. The germline CDR1 and CDR2 sequences are KGHDR and SFDVKD. This CDR3 is 18 amino acids long. The treatment here: roughly 11-day PBMC culture with coronavirus spike peptide pools or control peptides (ViraFEST assay). Sequenced with the Oncomine TCR Beta short-read assay was DNA taken from cultured CD4+ T cells. MiXCR was run by TCRdb on the PCR reads, yielding one entry per CDR3 protein. The sample consists of roughly 6,400 distinct CDR3 sequences, roughly 67% of them appearing once. This entry comes from a study of vaccination and CD4 T cells after COVID-19.

The rearrangement uses TRBV24-1 and TRBJ2-1; 11 bases are a match to TRBD1. The clonotype originates from a human donor who had recovered from COVID-19. Sequencing was performed on CD4+ T cells from blood, cultured in vitro. DNA for the CDR3: TGTGCCACCAGTGACAGCAGCAGGACAGGGGGCCCCTACAATGAGCAGTTCTTC. Its protein is CATSDSSRTGGPYNEQFF.